These T cell receptor beta chains were read from a single sample in a study of early T cells in non-severe SARS-CoV-2 infection. From the 5' RACE reads, TCRdb called clonotypes with MiXCR, one entry per CDR3 protein. The sample has 90,000 to 100,000 distinct CDR3 sequences, under 15% seen once; the top ten hold 2% to 2.5%. Sequencing was performed on whole blood. The receptor source for this set is an adult who was a healthcare worker with PCR-confirmed SARS-CoV-2 infection or an uninfected control (not recorded which). Each CDR3 is given with its conserved first and last residue. D genes are given only for firm matches. Expanded clones get a size class; other rows say once, few or many, or leave the size out.

TRBD1,TRBJ1-1,TRBV20-1,few,CSAGTGGTEAFF,TGCAGTGCCGGGACAGGGGGTACTGAAGCTTTCTTT
-,TRBJ2-7,TRBV11-2,-,CASSLGVLLTYEQYF,TGTGCCAGCAGCTTGGGGGTACTCCTAACCTACGAGCAGTACTTC
-,TRBJ1-1,TRBV7-2,few,CASSSRWGGSTEAFF,TGTGCCAGCAGCTCTAGGTGGGGCGGGAGCACTGAAGCTTTCTTT
-,TRBJ2-2,TRBV29-1,many,CSVESQGNTGELFF,TGCAGCGTTGAAAGCCAGGGGAACACCGGGGAGCTGTTTTTT
-,TRBJ2-7,TRBV10-3,-,CAIRGTSYEQYF,TGTGCCATCAGGGGGACTTCGTACGAGCAGTACTTC
-,TRBJ1-4,TRBV20-1,many,CSARDPRESNEKLFF,TGCAGTGCTAGAGATCCAAGGGAGAGTAATGAAAAACTGTTTTTT
-,TRBJ2-3,TRBV29-1,many,CSVAQLGGARTDTQYF,TGCAGCGTTGCGCAACTTGGGGGGGCTCGCACAGATACGCAGTATTTT
-,TRBJ1-5,TRBV9,-,CASSVGGLDQPQHF,TGTGCCAGCAGCGTAGGGGGCCTGGATCAGCCCCAGCATTTT
-,TRBJ2-7,TRBV14,-,CASSPTGTGYEQYF,TGTGCCAGCAGCCCAACCGGGACCGGGTACGAGCAGTACTTC
-,TRBJ2-1,TRBV5-1,-,CASSLNVLLNEQFF,TGCGCCAGCAGCTTGAATGTATTGTTGAATGAGCAGTTCTTC
TRBD1,TRBJ2-7,TRBV4-1,-,CASSPDREKGEQYF,TGCGCCAGCAGCCCGGACAGGGAGAAAGGTGAGCAGTACTTC
-,TRBJ2-3,TRBV5-1,-,CASSITSGFETDTQYF,TGCGCCAGCAGCATTACTTCCGGATTTGAGACAGATACGCAGTATTTT
TRBD2,TRBJ2-1,TRBV11-3,-,CASSLGLAGFDEQFF,TGTGCCAGCAGCCTCGGACTAGCGGGTTTCGATGAGCAGTTCTTC
-,TRBJ1-6,TRBV5-1,-,CASSLVGEDSPLHF,TGCGCCAGCAGCTTGGTGGGGGAGGATTCACCCCTCCACTTT
-,TRBJ1-1,TRBV6-5,few,CASSQPPRGAEAFF,TGTGCCAGCAGTCAACCACCCCGGGGGGCTGAAGCTTTCTTT
TRBD1,TRBJ1-3,TRBV12-3/TRBV12-4,many,CASSPQGFDSGNTIYF,TGTGCCAGCAGTCCACAGGGGTTCGACTCTGGAAACACCATATATTTT
TRBD1,TRBJ2-7,TRBV5-1,few,CASSSSLGQVYEQYF,TGCGCCAGCAGCTCTAGCCTTGGACAGGTCTACGAGCAGTACTTC
TRBD1,TRBJ2-3,TRBV2,many,CASSETGADTQYF,TGTGCCAGCAGTGAAACAGGGGCAGATACGCAGTATTTT
-,TRBJ2-5,TRBV10-2,many,CASSELVGGSTRETQYF,TGCGCCAGCAGTGAGCTCGTTGGGGGGAGTACGAGGGAGACCCAGTACTTC
-,TRBJ2-7,TRBV27,many,CASSWSGTYEQYF,TGTGCCAGCAGTTGGAGCGGAACCTACGAGCAGTACTTC
TRBD1,TRBJ1-2,TRBV12-3/TRBV12-4,many,CASSPGTVYGYTF,TGTGCCAGCAGTCCCGGGACAGTCTATGGCTACACCTTC
-,TRBJ2-5,TRBV4-1,many,CASSQDPGSQETQYF,TGCGCCAGCAGCCAAGATCCGGGCAGCCAAGAGACCCAGTACTTC
-,TRBJ2-1,TRBV10-3,many,CAISGQGRTYNEQFF,TGTGCCATCAGTGGGCAGGGGCGAACCTACAATGAGCAGTTCTTC
TRBD1,TRBJ1-4,TRBV2,many,CASKDRGTTNEKLFF,TGTGCCAGCAAAGACAGGGGGACAACTAATGAAAAACTGTTTTTT
-,TRBJ1-1,TRBV29-1,-,CSVGQGITEAFF,TGCAGCGTGGGGCAGGGTATCACTGAAGCTTTCTTT
-,TRBJ2-3,TRBV6-6,many,CASSQEAWFGQYF,TGTGCCAGCAGCCAAGAAGCCTGGTTCGGGCAGTATTTT
-,TRBJ2-1,TRBV5-1,-,CASSLAQVSSYNEQFF,TGCGCCAGCAGCTTGGCGCAAGTAAGCTCCTACAATGAGCAGTTCTTC
-,TRBJ2-7,TRBV7-9,many,CASSLRGGDSRASYEQYF,TGTGCCAGCAGCCTCCGAGGTGGGGACTCCAGGGCCTCCTACGAGCAGTACTTC
-,TRBJ2-3,TRBV10-3,many,CAIRDSSTDTQYF,TGTGCCATCAGGGACAGCTCCACAGATACGCAGTATTTT
-,TRBJ2-2,TRBV11-3,-,CASSHARGNTGELFF,TGTGCCAGCAGCCACGCTCGCGGTAACACCGGGGAGCTGTTTTTT
-,TRBJ1-1,TRBV12-3/TRBV12-4,few,CASSPTKAEAFF,TGTGCCAGCAGTCCCACCAAGGCTGAAGCTTTCTTT
-,TRBJ2-5,TRBV6-2/TRBV6-3,many,CASSYPQFEETQYF,TGTGCCAGCAGTTACCCGCAGTTCGAAGAGACCCAGTACTTC
-,TRBJ1-4,TRBV6-6,few,CASRPLSPPNEKLFF,TGTGCCAGCAGACCCCTCAGTCCTCCTAATGAAAAACTGTTTTTT